This entry is about one TCR beta chain. Antigen unknown. ViraFEST used viral peptide pools to expand antigen-specific CD4+ T cells before sequencing. The authors isolated CD4+ T cells after approximately 9 days of culture. Nucleocapsid antibody tests were negative, and the vaccine recipients had no prior SARS-CoV-2 infection. Cultures of around 2.2 million PBMC per well contained 10 IU/ml IL-2 plus 10 ug/ml peptides. The assay was immunoSEQ multiplex PCR, and TCRdb's table has in-frame clones only and misses some. The table has about 24,000 clones, around three quarters seen once. These data belong to a study of vaccination effects on CD4 cells after COVID-19. Germline CDR1 is ENHRY and CDR2 is SYGVKD. The CDR3 is 15 residues long. V shed 2 bases and J shed 2 bases, with 13 bases lying between them.

The sample consisted of CD4+ T cells from PBMCs cultured with HCoV-NL63 spike peptides, taken before COVID-19 vaccination. The chain joins TRBV10-3 to TRBJ2-7, with D possibly being TRBD1 or TRBD2 (5 bases each). The receptor's source is a human donor who received a COVID-19 vaccine. The CDR3 bases are TGTGCCATCAGTGAGGGTTTGAGGGGCGCCTACGAGCAGTACTTC. This encodes CAISEGLRGAYEQYF.